The clone carrying this TCR beta chain has only a few counts. The repertoire was sequenced with immunoSEQ multiplex PCR; TCRdb's copy has only in-frame clones and lacks some. The table records approximately 310,000 clones, approximately 81% of them present only once. This entry comes from a study of blood T cell repertoires in COVID-19. Study-wide context: Acute and convalescent COVID-19 samples came from the United States, Italy and Spain. PBMCs, B-cell-depleted T cells, or T cells were the source of the cDNA or gDNA that made up the material.

A case of COVID-19 had been met by exposed participants within 2 weeks before study entry. Germline V gene lookup returns CDR1 LNHDA and CDR2 SQIVND (reference sequence). There are 15 residues in the CDR3. The V gene end was trimmed by 5 bases and the J gene end by 5 bases; junction bases not matched to a gene: 11. The TCR sequence derives from a woman aged 25 to 39 who had been exposed to COVID-19. Sequencing was done on a sample of PBMCs or T cells enriched from blood (not recorded which). The rearrangement uses TRBV19 and TRBJ1-2; 7 bases fit TRBD1. CDR3 protein: CASSAPGGSNYGYTF. The CDR3 bases are TGTGCCAGTAGTGCCCCAGGGGGTTCGAATTATGGCTACACCTTC.